The next 27 T cell receptor beta chains were all read from a single sample in a study of cytomegalovirus exposure and HLA in healthy donors. 60 Vbeta and 13 Jbeta primers were used in PCR. TCRdb's copy holds only in-frame clones and misses some; the assay was immunoSEQ multiplex PCR. The sample table includes approximately 200,000 clones. Source material: PBMCs. All receptors derive from a boy between 10 and 17 years old in good health and CMV-seronegative.

V usage is TRBV28 and J usage is TRBJ2-7, with D perhaps matching TRBD1 (5 bases). CDR3 size: 13 residues. V was trimmed by 3 bases and J by 4 bases, leaving 10 bases between them. Per the germline V gene, CDR1 is MDHEN and CDR2 is SYDVKM. CDR3 in amino acids: CASSLETAYEQYF. CDR3 nucleotides: TGTGCCAGCAGTTTGGAGACAGCATACGAGCAGTACTTC.

This chain uses TRBV5-8 with TRBJ2-3; TRBD1 is a possible D gene (8 bases). V was shortened by 2 bases and J by 6 bases, with 13 bases between the two germline ends. Germline V lookup: CDR1 SGHTS, CDR2 YDEGEE. The CDR3 extends over 14 amino acids. The CDR3 reads CASSFGQGGDTQYF. As DNA, the CDR3 is TGTGCCAGCAGCTTCGGACAGGGAGGGGATACGCAGTATTTT. Supplemented by reference TRBV5-8 and TRBJ2-3, the full variable domain reads EAGVTQSPTHLIKTRGQQATLRCSPISGHTSVYWYQQALGLGLQFLLWYDEGEERNRGNFPPRFSGRQFPNYSSELNVNALELEDSALYLCASSFGQGGDTQYFGPGTRLTVL.

Here the CDR3 DNA reads TGTGCCAGCAGCTTAAATTGGAGCACGGCCTACGAGCAGTACTTC. Residues: CASSLNWSTAYEQYF. The chain joins TRBV7-3 to TRBJ2-7; D unclear. This CDR3 spans 15 amino acids. V lost 1 base and J 2 bases, leaving 12 bases between the germline ends. Looked up from germline, CDR1 is SGHTA and CDR2 is FQGTGA.

This sequence joins TRBV10-2 and TRBJ2-1, with 16 bases aligning to TRBD2. This CDR3 comprises 16 residues. V gave up 7 bases and J gave up 4 bases; unmatched junction bases: 4. Looked up from germline, CDR1 is WSHSY and CDR2 is SAAADI. CDR3 sequence (DNA): TGCGCCAGCACGGGACTAGCGGGGGGGGGTTACAATGAGCAGTTCTTC. Its protein product is CASTGLAGGGYNEQFF.

The chain combines TRBV5-4 with TRBJ2-5, with D possibly being TRBD2 (6 bases). The CDR3 contains 15 residues. Looked up from germline, CDR1 is SGHNT and CDR2 is YYREEE (reference sequence). V lost 3 bases and J lost 1, with 13 bases in between. CDR3 sequence reads: CASSSPRGRQETQYF. CDR3 in DNA: TGTGCCAGCAGCTCACCGCGGGGACGCCAAGAGACCCAGTACTTC.

The chain carries TRBV6-5 and TRBJ2-5; 8 bases are shared with TRBD1. J was trimmed by 4 bases and V by 3 bases; bases with no gene match: 1. In germline, CDR1 is MNHEY, CDR2 SVGAGI. The CDR3 runs 13 residues. CDR3 amino acids: CASSYDRGETQYF. The CDR3 nucleotides are TGTGCCAGCAGTTATGACAGGGGAGAGACCCAGTACTTC.

V gene TRBV7-6 combines with J gene TRBJ2-5, with D perhaps TRBD1 (5 bases). Germline V gene sequence: CDR1 SGHVS, CDR2 FNYEAQ. The CDR3 is 16 amino acids. The V end was cut by 5 bases, the J end by 6 bases, with 22 bases between. The CDR3 DNA reads as TGTGCCAGCAGCCCATCGAGACTTCACAAGGGGCAGACCCAGTACTTC. Translating gives CASSPSRLHKGQTQYF.

In regard to this clone: The junction shows a germline mismatch at one end, possibly a read error. V and J are TRBV10-3 and TRBJ1-6; weak D call: TRBD1 (5 bases). The CDR3 contains 13 residues. Per germline, CDR1 ENHRY and CDR2 SYGVKD. This CDR3 reads CAISERKDTSSFF. The CDR3 nucleotides are TGTGCCATCAGTGAACGTAAGGACACTTCTTCATTTTTT.

The J gene is TRBJ2-2, the V gene TRBV9, with D unresolved. Germline V gene sequence: CDR1 SGDLS, CDR2 YYNGEE. Trimming left V 0 bases short and J 0 bases short, with 6 bases between. The CDR3 is 15 amino acids. The CDR3 bases are TGTGCCAGCAGCGTAGACCCAGCGAACACCGGGGAGCTGTTTTTT. Protein product: CASSVDPANTGELFF.

V and J are TRBV28 and TRBJ2-5; no clear D. The CDR3 spans 15 residues. V was clipped by 7 bases and J by 1 base, with 16 bases between them. CDR1 is MDHEN, CDR2 SYDVKM, per germline. The CDR3 DNA reads as TGTGCCAGCACCCCCGTAACAGCAAGCCAAGAGACCCAGTACTTC. It yields the protein CASTPVTASQETQYF.

The chain's CDR3 is CASSEQKGTASGNTIYF. The CDR3 coding sequence is TGTGCCAGCAGTGAACAGAAAGGGACAGCCTCTGGAAACACCATATATTTT. The V gene is TRBV25-1, the J gene TRBJ1-3, with 7 nucleotides matching TRBD1. CDR3 size: 17 residues. The V and J ends lost 2 bases and 0 bases, in that order; junction bases with no gene match: 7. Germline-derived CDR1 and CDR2 are MGHDK and SYGVNS.

V gene TRBV5-1 combines with J gene TRBJ2-7, with TRBD1 matching 9 bases. In germline, CDR1 is SGHRS, CDR2 YFSETQ. This CDR3 region has 15 residues. The junction had 10 bases not matched to a gene; V was cut back by 5 bases and J by 4 bases. The CDR3 reads CASRLWTGDGYEQYF. The CDR3 coding sequence is TGCGCCAGCAGACTGTGGACAGGGGACGGGTACGAGCAGTACTTC. The variable domain in full, completed from reference TRBV5-1 and TRBJ2-7, reads KAGVTQTPRYLIKTRGQQVTLSCSPISGHRSVSWYQQTPGQGLQFLFEYFSETQRNKGNFPGRFSGRQFSNSRSEMNVSTLELGDSALYLCASRLWTGDGYEQYFGPGTRLTVT.

Remarks on this clone: The sample contains more than one DNA sequence encoding this CDR3. The J gene is TRBJ1-5, the V gene TRBV2; tentatively, D is TRBD1 (5 bases). The CDR3 totals 14 residues. Per the germline V gene, CDR1 is SNHLY and CDR2 is FYNNEI. V lost 2 bases to trimming and J lost 1 base, with 6 bases between them. The CDR3 DNA reads TGTGCCAGCAGTGAACGACAGAGCAATCAGCCCCAGCATTTT. It codes for CASSERQSNQPQHF.

The rearrangement joins TRBV7-2 to TRBJ1-1; D gene uncertain. There are 12 residues in the CDR3. Germline CDR1 is SGHTA and CDR2 is FQGNSA. V gave up 1 base and J gave up 11 bases, with 11 bases separating them. This CDR3 reads CASSLETGLAFF. The CDR3 region has the DNA TGTGCCAGCAGCTTAGAAACGGGTTTGGCTTTCTTT.

The chain combines TRBV19 with TRBJ1-6, with D tentatively TRBD1 (5 bases). V dropped 3 bases and J dropped 4 bases, with 13 bases sitting between them. The germline V gene has CDR1 LNHDA and CDR2 SQIVND (reference sequence). This CDR3 has 16 residues. CDR3 loop: CASSMGGHQYNSPLHF. In DNA form, the CDR3 reads TGTGCCAGTAGTATGGGTGGACACCAATATAATTCACCCCTCCACTTT.

V gene TRBV19 combines with J gene TRBJ2-2, with D possibly being TRBD2 (6 bases). Per the germline V gene, CDR1 is LNHDA and CDR2 is SQIVND (reference sequence). The CDR3 runs 14 residues. The V and J ends lost 7 bases and 2 bases respectively, with 11 bases between them. CDR3 region: CASTGRGNTGELFF. The CDR3 nucleotides are TGTGCCAGTACTGGGCGGGGTAACACCGGGGAGCTGTTTTTT.

The chain recombines TRBV2 with TRBJ1-3; D unclear. The germline V and J ends were trimmed by 5 bases and 3 bases, with 17 bases remaining between them. This CDR3 contains 16 residues. The V gene's germline CDR1 is SNHLY and CDR2 FYNNEI. The CDR3 loop reads CASSFDLERSGNTIYF. The CDR3 region has the DNA TGTGCCAGCAGTTTCGATCTGGAGCGGAGTGGAAACACCATATATTTT.

The genes are TRBV7-3 and TRBJ2-5; 7 nucleotides match TRBD1. From germline, CDR1 is SGHTA and CDR2 FQGTGA. The CDR3 runs 15 residues. Unmatched junction bases numbered 9, after V lost 3 bases and J lost 5 bases. The CDR3 protein is CASSFNRGGFETQYF. For the CDR3, the DNA is TGTGCCAGCAGCTTTAACAGGGGCGGTTTTGAGACCCAGTACTTC.

This sequence joins TRBV7-9 and TRBJ2-3, with 11 bases fitting TRBD2. The ends lost 3 bases at V and 4 bases at J; junction bases unmatched: 3. CDR3 length: 15 amino acids. CDR1 and CDR2 (germline): SEHNR, FQNEAQ (reference sequence). The CDR3: CASSFTSGGPDTQYF. DNA of the CDR3: TGTGCCAGCAGCTTTACTAGCGGGGGTCCAGATACGCAGTATTTT.

The chain combines TRBV4-2 with TRBJ1-1, with D possibly being TRBD1 (5 bases). The germline V gene has CDR1 LGHNA and CDR2 YNFKEQ. V lost 0 bases and J lost 1, with 12 bases in between. The CDR3 totals 16 residues. The DNA for the CDR3 is TGTGCCAGCAGCCAAGATCAGGGTGGACCGAACACTGAAGCTTTCTTT. It yields the protein CASSQDQGGPNTEAFF.

J is TRBJ2-5 and V is TRBV4-1; 9 bases line up with TRBD1. Germline CDR1 and CDR2: MGHRA and YSYEKL. The V segment lost 5 bases and the J segment 1 base; nucleotides outside the gene matches: 11. The CDR3 is made up of 17 amino acids. The CDR3 region is CASSTRDRDGSQETQYF. In nucleotides, the CDR3 is TGCGCCAGCAGCACCCGGGACAGGGATGGCTCCCAAGAGACCCAGTACTTC.

The V call is TRBV30, the J call TRBJ2-7; 12 bases are shared with TRBD1. The germline gives CDR1 GTSNPN, CDR2 SVGIG (reference sequence). The CDR3 is made up of 15 amino acids. The V segment lost 8 bases and the J segment 6 bases; nucleotides outside the gene matches: 14. Written as DNA, the CDR3 is TGTGCCGTATTGCCCGGGACAGGGGGCTCCATCGAGCAGTACTTC. It translates to CAVLPGTGGSIEQYF.

The CDR3 loop is CASSDSSSGGGFTGELFF. The CDR3 DNA reads TGTGCCAGCAGTGACTCCTCTAGCGGGGGGGGGTTCACCGGGGAGCTGTTTTTT. This chain links TRBV6-4 with TRBJ2-2; 12 bases agree with TRBD2. Losses at the gene ends were 0 bases for V and 4 bases for J; bases not matched to a gene: 6. The V gene's germline CDR1 is MRHNA and CDR2 SNTAGT. This CDR3 region has 18 residues.

The V and J genes are TRBV4-1 and TRBJ2-4; TRBD2 aligns across 7 bases. Germline V gene lookup returns CDR1 MGHRA and CDR2 YSYEKL. Unmatched junction bases numbered 9, after V lost 1 base and J lost 0 bases. This CDR3 contains 18 residues. CDR3 region: CASSQAASGYLAKNIQYF. As DNA, the CDR3 is TGCGCCAGCAGCCAAGCAGCTAGCGGCTATCTAGCCAAAAACATTCAGTACTTC.

J is TRBJ2-2 and V is TRBV4-3; the D gene is possibly TRBD1 (5 bases). The germline V gene has CDR1 LGHNA and CDR2 YSLEER. V shed 0 bases and J shed 2 bases, with 13 bases lying between them. The CDR3 loop spans 17 amino acids. The CDR3: CASSQESATANTGELFF. CDR3 nucleotides: TGCGCCAGCAGCCAAGAGAGTGCGACAGCTAACACCGGGGAGCTGTTTTTT.

This chain uses TRBV7-9 with TRBJ2-3; 7 nucleotides match TRBD2. CDR1 is SEHNR and CDR2 is FQNEAQ in the germline V gene (reference sequence). V lost 4 bases, J lost 4 bases, and 5 bases stayed unmatched. The CDR3 runs to 14 residues. The CDR3 DNA is TGTGCCAGCAGCTCGGGGGGAGTCCCAGATACGCAGTATTTT. Protein: CASSSGGVPDTQYF.

This chain joins TRBV30 and TRBJ1-1; D is possibly TRBD1 (6 bases). Germline V gene sequence: CDR1 GTSNPN, CDR2 SVGIG (reference sequence). V was shortened by 0 bases and J by 1 base, with 9 bases between the two germline ends. This CDR3 is 14 amino acids long. CDR3 in amino acids: CAWSVLQGNTEAFF. The CDR3 DNA follows: TGTGCCTGGAGTGTATTACAGGGGAACACTGAAGCTTTCTTT.